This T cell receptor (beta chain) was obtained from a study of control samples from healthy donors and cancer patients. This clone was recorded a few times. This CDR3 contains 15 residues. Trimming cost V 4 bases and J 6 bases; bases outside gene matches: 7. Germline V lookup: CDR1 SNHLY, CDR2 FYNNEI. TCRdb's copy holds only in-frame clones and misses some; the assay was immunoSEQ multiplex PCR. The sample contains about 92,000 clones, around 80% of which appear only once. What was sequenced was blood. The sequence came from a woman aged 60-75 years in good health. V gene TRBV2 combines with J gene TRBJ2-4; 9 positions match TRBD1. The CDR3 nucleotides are TGTGCCAGCAGTGCACAGGGGGCTCTACGAAACATTCAGTACTTC. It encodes CASSAQGALRNIQYF.